This TCR beta chain was captured in a study of OX40 agonist ivuxolimab in advanced cancers. CDR1 is SNHLY and CDR2 is FYNNEI in the germline V gene. V gave up 2 bases and J gave up 9 bases, with 17 bases separating them. The CDR3 is 15 amino acids. TCRdb's table, derived via immunoSEQ multiplex PCR, lists solely in-frame clones and lacks some. The sample contains 71,000 or so clones, approximately 80% of which appear only once. Specimen: CD4+ or CD8+ T cells sorted from blood, collected in a trial of the OX40 agonist ivuxolimab. The receptor was derived from an adult with an advanced solid tumor such as melanoma, head and neck, liver or kidney cancer. The chain has TRBV2 and TRBJ2-1; TRBD1 might be the D (7 bases). CDR3 loop: CASSEWQGGLSEQFF. The CDR3 DNA reads TGTGCCAGCAGTGAATGGCAGGGGGGATTAAGTGAGCAGTTCTTC.